This entry features one T cell receptor beta chain sequence. This table comes from immunoSEQ multiplex PCR, and its TCRdb copy is limited to in-frame clones, with some not included. The sample has some 130,000 clones, around 90% seen once; the top ten hold approximately 1.5%. The sample originates from a study of T cell responses to AZD1222 COVID-19 vaccine. Study-level background: Researchers grouped second doses given at about 4 or about 12 weeks into one pool.

The receptor was isolated from an adult in good health. The specimen comprised peripheral blood, sampled on day 0 of AZD1222 vaccination.

The CDR3: CASSSKGAQPQHF. The CDR3, as DNA: TGTGCCAGCAGTTCGAAGGGCGCTCAGCCCCAGCATTTT. The V call is TRBV2, the J call TRBJ1-5, with D hard to call. Germline loops: CDR1 SNHLY, CDR2 FYNNEI. The CDR3 has 13 residues. V lost 5 bases and J lost 6, with 11 bases in between.